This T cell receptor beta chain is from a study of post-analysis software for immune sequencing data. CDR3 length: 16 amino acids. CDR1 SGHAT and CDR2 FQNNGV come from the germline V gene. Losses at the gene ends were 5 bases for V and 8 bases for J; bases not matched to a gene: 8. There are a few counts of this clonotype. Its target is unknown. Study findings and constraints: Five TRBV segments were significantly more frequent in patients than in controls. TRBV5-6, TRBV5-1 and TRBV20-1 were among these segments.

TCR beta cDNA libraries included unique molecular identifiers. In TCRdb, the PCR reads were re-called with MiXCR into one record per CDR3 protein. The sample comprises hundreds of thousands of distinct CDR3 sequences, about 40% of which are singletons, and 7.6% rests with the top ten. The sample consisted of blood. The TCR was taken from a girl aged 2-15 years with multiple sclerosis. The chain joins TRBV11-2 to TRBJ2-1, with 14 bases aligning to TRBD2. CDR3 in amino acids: CASSPGLAGGVDEQFF. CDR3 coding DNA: TGTGCCAGCAGCCCCGGACTAGCGGGAGGAGTAGATGAGCAGTTCTTC. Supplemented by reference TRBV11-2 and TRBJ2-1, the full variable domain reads EAGVAQSPRYKIIEKRQSVAFWCNPISGHATLYWYQQILGQGPKLLIQFQNNGVVDDSQLPKDRFSAERLKGVDSTLKIQPAKLEDSAVYLCASSPGLAGGVDEQFFGPGTRLTVL.